This T cell receptor beta chain was retrieved from a study of TIL therapy for anti-PD-1-resistant metastatic lung cancer. For the study at large: Patients then received nivolumab; progressors got lymphodepletion, TIL and IL-2. Median tumor mutation burden was 1.5 mutations per megabase. A few tumors were EGFR-mutant and two were ALK-rearranged.

Documented time point: pre-treatment sample, taken before nivolumab and TIL therapy. The ends lost 1 base at V and 0 bases at J; junction bases unmatched: 14. CDR1 SGHRS and CDR2 YFSETQ come from the germline V gene. The CDR3 spans 21 residues. This was the immunoSEQ v3 assay. The repertoire was sequenced with immunoSEQ multiplex PCR; TCRdb's copy has only in-frame clones and lacks some. The sample holds 40,000 to 55,000 clones, around three quarters seen once. Here the sequenced sample was blood, taken at baseline. The receptor was derived from a woman aged 30 to 85 with non-small cell lung cancer. The V and J genes are TRBV5-1 and TRBJ2-3; 13 nucleotides match TRBD2. DNA for the CDR3: TGCGCCAGCAGCTTGCGGAAACTAGCGGGGGGGCGTATTCTTAGCACAGATACGCAGTATTTT. This codes for CASSLRKLAGGRILSTDTQYF.